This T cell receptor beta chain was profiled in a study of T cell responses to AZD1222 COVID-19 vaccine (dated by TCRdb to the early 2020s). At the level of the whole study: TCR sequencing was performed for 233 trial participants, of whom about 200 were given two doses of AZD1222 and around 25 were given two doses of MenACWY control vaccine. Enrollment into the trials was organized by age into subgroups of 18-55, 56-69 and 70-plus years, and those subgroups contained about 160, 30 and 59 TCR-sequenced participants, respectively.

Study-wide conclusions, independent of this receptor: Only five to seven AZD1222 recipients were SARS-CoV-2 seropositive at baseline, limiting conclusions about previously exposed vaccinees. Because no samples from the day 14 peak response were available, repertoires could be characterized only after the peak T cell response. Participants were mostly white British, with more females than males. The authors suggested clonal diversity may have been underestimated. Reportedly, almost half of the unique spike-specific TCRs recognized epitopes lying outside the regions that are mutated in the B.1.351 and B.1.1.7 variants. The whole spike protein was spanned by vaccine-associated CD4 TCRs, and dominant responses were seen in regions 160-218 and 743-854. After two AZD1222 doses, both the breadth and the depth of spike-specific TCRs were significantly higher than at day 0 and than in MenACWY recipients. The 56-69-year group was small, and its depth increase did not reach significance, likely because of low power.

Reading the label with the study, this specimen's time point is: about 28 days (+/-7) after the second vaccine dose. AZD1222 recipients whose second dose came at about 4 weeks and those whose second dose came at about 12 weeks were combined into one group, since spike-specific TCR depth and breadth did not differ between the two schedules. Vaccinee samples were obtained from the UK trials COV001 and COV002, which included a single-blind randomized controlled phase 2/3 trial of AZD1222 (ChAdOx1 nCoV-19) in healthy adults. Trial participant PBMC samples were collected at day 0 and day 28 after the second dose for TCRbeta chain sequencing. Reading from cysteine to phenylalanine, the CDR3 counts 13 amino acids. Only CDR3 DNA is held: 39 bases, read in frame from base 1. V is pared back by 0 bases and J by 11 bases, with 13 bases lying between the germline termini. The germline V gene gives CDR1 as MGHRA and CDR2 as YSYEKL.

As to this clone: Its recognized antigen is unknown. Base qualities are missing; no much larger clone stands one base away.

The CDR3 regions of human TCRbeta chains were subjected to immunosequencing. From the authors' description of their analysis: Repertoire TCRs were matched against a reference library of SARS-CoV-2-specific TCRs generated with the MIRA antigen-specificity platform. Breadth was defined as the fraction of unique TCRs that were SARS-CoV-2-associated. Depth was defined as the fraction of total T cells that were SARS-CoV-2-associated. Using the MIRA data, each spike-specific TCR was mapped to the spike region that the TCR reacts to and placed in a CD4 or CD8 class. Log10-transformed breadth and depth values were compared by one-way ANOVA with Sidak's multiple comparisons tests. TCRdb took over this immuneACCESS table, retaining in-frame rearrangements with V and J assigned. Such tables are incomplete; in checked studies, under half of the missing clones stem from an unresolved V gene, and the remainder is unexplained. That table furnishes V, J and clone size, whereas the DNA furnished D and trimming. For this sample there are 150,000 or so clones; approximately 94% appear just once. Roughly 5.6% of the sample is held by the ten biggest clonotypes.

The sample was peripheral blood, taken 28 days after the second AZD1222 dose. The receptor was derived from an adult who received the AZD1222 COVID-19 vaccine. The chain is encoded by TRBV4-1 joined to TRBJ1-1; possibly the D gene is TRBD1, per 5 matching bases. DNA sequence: TGCGCCAGCAGCCAAGACCCCGGGACGTTCGCTTTCTTT. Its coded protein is CASSQDPGTFAFF.